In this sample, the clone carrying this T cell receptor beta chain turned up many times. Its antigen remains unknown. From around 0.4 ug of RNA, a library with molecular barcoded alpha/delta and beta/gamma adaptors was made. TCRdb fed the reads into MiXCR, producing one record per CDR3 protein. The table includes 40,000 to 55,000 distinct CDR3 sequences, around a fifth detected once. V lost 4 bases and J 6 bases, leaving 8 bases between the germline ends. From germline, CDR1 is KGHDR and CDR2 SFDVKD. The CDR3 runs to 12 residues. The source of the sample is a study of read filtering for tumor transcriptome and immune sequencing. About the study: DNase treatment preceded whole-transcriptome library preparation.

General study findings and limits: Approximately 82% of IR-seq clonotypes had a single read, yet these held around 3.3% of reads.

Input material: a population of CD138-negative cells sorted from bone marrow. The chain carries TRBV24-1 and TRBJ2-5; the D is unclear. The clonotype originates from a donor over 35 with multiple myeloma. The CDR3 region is CATSERGQTQYF. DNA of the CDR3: TGTGCCACCAGTGAACGAGGTCAGACCCAGTACTTC.